A selection of T cell receptor beta chains follows, all from one sample in a study of blood T cells in healthy people across ages. TCRdb called the 5' RACE reads again in MiXCR, with one record for every CDR3 protein. The sample gives about 800,000 distinct CDR3 sequences, roughly 25% of which show up once; under 4% is in the top ten. These data were also reused for a study on T cells of mothers and their children.

The sequencing input was blood. The receptors here all came from a boy aged 10-17 years in good health. The CDR3 runs from the conserved cysteine through the conserved F or W. The D gene is left open where the match is weak. Expanded clones are given a class, and other clones once, few, many or no size at all.

cdr3_nt: TGTGCCAGCAGCGGGACTTCCTCCTACAATGAGCAGTTCTTC; cdr3_aa: CASSGTSSYNEQFF; j_call: TRBJ2-1; v_call: TRBV7-3; d_call: -; clone_size: many
cdr3_nt: TGTGCCAGCAGTCGAAACCGGTGGGAGACCCAGTACTTC; cdr3_aa: CASSRNRWETQYF; j_call: TRBJ2-5; v_call: TRBV12-3/TRBV12-4; d_call: -; clone_size: -
cdr3_nt: TGTGCCAGCAGCCAAGAAACTTGGGGGACAGTCAACGAGCAGTACTTC; cdr3_aa: CASSQETWGTVNEQYF; j_call: TRBJ2-7; v_call: TRBV4-2; d_call: TRBD1; clone_size: many
cdr3_nt: TGTGCCAGCAGTCTCTGGGAGTTCTCTGGAAACACCATATATTTT; cdr3_aa: CASSLWEFSGNTIYF; j_call: TRBJ1-3; v_call: TRBV28; d_call: -; clone_size: -
cdr3_nt: TGTGCCAGCAGCTTACGTACAGGTGGAATGAACACCGGGGAGCTGTTTTTT; cdr3_aa: CASSLRTGGMNTGELFF; j_call: TRBJ2-2; v_call: TRBV7-2; d_call: -; clone_size: -
cdr3_nt: TGTGCCACCCAGGACGGGAACTTCAACGAGCAGTACTTC; cdr3_aa: CATQDGNFNEQYF; j_call: TRBJ2-7; v_call: TRBV7-2; d_call: -; clone_size: -
cdr3_nt: TGTGCCAGCTCACCATATCCAGGGTTTGAAGAGCAGTACTTC; cdr3_aa: CASSPYPGFEEQYF; j_call: TRBJ2-7; v_call: TRBV18; d_call: -; clone_size: -
cdr3_nt: TGTGCCAGCAGAACCGGACAGGGAGAGTCCTACAATGAGCAGTTCTTC; cdr3_aa: CASRTGQGESYNEQFF; j_call: TRBJ2-1; v_call: TRBV28; d_call: TRBD1; clone_size: -
cdr3_nt: TGTGCCGGTAGTATGTTCTCCGACACGAACACCGGGGAGCTGTTTTTT; cdr3_aa: CAGSMFSDTNTGELFF; j_call: TRBJ2-2; v_call: TRBV19; d_call: -; clone_size: few
cdr3_nt: TGTGCCACCAGCAGAGATTGGGGGGCCCAAGAGACCCAGTACTTC; cdr3_aa: CATSRDWGAQETQYF; j_call: TRBJ2-5; v_call: TRBV15; d_call: -; clone_size: few
cdr3_nt: TGCGCCAGCAGCCAAGCTAGCGGGGACTACGAGCAGTACTTC; cdr3_aa: CASSQASGDYEQYF; j_call: TRBJ2-7; v_call: TRBV4-1; d_call: TRBD2; clone_size: many